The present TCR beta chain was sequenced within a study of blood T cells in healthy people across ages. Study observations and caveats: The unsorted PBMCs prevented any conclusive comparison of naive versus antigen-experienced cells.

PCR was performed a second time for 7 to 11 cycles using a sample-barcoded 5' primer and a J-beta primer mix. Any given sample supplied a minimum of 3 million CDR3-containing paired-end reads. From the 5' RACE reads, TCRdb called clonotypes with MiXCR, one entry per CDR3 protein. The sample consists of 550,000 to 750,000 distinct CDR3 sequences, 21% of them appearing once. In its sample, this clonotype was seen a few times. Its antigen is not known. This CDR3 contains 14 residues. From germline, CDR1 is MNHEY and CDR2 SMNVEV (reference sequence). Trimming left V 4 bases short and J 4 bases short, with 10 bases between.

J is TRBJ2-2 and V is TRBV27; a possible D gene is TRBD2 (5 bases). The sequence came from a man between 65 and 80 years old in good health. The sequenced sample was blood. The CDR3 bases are TGTGCCAGCAGTTACCCCGGAGGCACCGGGGAGCTGTTTTTT. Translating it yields CASSYPGGTGELFF.